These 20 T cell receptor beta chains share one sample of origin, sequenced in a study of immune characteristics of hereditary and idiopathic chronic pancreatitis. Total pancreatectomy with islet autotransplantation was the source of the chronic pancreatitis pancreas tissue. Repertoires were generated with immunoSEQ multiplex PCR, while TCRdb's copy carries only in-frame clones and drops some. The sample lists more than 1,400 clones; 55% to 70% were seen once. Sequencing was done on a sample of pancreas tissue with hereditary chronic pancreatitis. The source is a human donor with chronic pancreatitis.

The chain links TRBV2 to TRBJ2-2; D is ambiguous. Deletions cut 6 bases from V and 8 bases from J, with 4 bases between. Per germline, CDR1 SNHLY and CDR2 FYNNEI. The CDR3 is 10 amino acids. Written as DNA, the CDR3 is TGTGCCAGCAGGCGGGGGGAGCTGTTTTTT. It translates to CASRRGELFF.

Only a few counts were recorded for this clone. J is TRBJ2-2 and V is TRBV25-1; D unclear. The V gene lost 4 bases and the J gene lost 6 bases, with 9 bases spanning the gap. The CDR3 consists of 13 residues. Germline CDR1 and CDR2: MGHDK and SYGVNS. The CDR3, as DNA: TGTGCCAGCAGTGCGACGGCCTCCGGGGAGCTGTTTTTT. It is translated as CASSATASGELFF.

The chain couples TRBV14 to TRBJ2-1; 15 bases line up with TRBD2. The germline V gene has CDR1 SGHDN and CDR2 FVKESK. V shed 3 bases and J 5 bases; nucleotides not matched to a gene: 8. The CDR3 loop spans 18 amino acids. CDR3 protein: CASSQSGTSGRYHNEQFF. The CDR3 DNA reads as TGTGCCAGCAGCCAGTCCGGGACTAGCGGGAGGTACCACAATGAGCAGTTCTTC.

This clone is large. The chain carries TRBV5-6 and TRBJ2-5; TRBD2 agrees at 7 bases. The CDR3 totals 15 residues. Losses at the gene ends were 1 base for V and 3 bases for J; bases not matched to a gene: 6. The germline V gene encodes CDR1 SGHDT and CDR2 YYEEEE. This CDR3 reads CASSLRSSGEETQYF. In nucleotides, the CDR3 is TGTGCCAGCAGCTTGCGGTCTAGCGGTGAAGAGACCCAGTACTTC.

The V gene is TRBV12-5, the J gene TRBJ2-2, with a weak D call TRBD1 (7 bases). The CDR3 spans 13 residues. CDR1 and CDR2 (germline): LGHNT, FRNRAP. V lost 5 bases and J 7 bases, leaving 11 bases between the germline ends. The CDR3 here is CASGRQGGGELFF. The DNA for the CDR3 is TGTGCTAGTGGTCGACAGGGAGGCGGGGAGCTGTTTTTT.

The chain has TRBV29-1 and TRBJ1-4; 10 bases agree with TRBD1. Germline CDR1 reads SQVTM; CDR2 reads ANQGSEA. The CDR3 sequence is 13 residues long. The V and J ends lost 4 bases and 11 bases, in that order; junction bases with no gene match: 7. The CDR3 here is CSVGATGGAKLFF. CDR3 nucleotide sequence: TGCAGCGTTGGGGCGACAGGGGGCGCGAAACTGTTTTTT.

Here the CDR3 DNA reads TGTGCCAGCAGCCAAGGACTAGCGGACACCGGGGAGCTGTTTTTT. This sequence encodes CASSQGLADTGELFF. The chain carries TRBV4-2 and TRBJ2-2; the match to TRBD2 covers 9 bases. After removal of 1 base from V and 3 bases from J, the junction contained 0 bases not matched to a gene. This CDR3 has 15 amino acids. Germline V lookup: CDR1 LGHNA, CDR2 YNFKEQ.

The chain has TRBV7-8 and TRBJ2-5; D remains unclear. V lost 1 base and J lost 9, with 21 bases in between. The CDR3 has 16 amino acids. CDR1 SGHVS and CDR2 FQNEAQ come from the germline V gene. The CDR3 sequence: CASSLDSAGLNRAQYF. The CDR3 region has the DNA TGTGCCAGCAGCTTAGATTCGGCAGGATTAAATCGGGCCCAGTACTTC.

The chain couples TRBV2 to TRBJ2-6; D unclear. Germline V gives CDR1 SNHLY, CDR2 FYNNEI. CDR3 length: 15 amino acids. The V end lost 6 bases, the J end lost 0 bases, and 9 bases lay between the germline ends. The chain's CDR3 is CASRLSGSGANVLTF. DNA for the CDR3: TGTGCCAGCAGACTCTCAGGCTCTGGGGCCAACGTCCTGACTTTC.

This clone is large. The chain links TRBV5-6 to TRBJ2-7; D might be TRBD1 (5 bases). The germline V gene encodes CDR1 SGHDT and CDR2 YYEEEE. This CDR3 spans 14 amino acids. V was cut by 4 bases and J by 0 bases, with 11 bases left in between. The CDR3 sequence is CASSQGVPSYEQYF. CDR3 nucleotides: TGTGCCAGCAGCCAAGGGGTCCCCTCCTACGAGCAGTACTTC.

In nucleotides, the CDR3 is TGTGCCACCAGTGATTCTTACGAATATGAGCAGTTCTTC. Its translation is CATSDSYEYEQFF. The V call is TRBV24-1, the J call TRBJ2-1; D is ambiguous. Germline V gene lookup returns CDR1 KGHDR and CDR2 SFDVKD. This CDR3 comprises 13 residues. Trimming stripped 2 bases from V and 8 bases from J, with 9 bases between.

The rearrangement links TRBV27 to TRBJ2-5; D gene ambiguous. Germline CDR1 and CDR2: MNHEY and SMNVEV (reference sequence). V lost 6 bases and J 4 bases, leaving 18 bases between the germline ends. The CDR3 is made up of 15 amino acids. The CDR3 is CASSPKIRLGETQYF. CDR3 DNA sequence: TGTGCCAGCAGCCCAAAAATTAGGCTCGGAGAGACCCAGTACTTC.

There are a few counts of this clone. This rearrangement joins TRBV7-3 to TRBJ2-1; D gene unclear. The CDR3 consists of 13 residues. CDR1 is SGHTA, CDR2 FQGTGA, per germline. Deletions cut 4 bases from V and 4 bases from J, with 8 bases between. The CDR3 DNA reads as TGTGCCAGCAGCTCGATTCCTTACAATGAGCAGTTCTTC. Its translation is CASSSIPYNEQFF.

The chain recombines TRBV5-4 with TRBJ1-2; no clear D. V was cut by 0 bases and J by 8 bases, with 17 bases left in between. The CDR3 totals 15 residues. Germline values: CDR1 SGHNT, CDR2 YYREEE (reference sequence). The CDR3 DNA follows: TGTGCCAGCAGCTTGGTATCTAGGCCCCATGTGGGCTACACCTTC. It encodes CASSLVSRPHVGYTF.

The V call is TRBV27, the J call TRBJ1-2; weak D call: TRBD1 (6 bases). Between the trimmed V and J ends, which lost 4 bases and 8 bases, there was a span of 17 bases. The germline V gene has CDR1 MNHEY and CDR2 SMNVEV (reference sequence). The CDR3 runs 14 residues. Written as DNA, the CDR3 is TGTGCCAGCAGTTGGATGGAGGGGGGCCCAGGCTACACCTTC. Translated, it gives CASSWMEGGPGYTF.

CDR3 sequence: CASSQGTPTSTDTQYF. The CDR3 DNA reads TGTGCCAGCAGCCAAGGGACTCCTACTAGCACAGATACGCAGTATTTT. The chain is built from TRBV3-1 (or the pseudogene TRBV3-2) and TRBJ2-3, with a weak D call TRBD2 (5 bases). Germline CDR1 LGHDT, CDR2 YNNKEL (reference sequence). The CDR3 runs to 16 residues. V dropped 1 base and J dropped 0 bases, with 11 bases sitting between them.

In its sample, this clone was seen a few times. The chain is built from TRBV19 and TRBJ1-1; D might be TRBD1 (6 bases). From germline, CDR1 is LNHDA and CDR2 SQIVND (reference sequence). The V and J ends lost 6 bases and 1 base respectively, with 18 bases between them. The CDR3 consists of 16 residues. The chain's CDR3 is CASRIRVTGTNTEAFF. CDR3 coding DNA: TGTGCCAGTAGGATAAGAGTAACAGGGACGAACACTGAAGCTTTCTTT.

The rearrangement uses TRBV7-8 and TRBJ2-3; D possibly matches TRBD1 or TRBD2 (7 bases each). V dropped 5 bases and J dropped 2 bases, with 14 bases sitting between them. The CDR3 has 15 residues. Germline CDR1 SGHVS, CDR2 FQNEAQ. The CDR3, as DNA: TGTGCCAGCAGCCGAGACAGGGACTACACAGATACGCAGTATTTT. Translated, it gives CASSRDRDYTDTQYF. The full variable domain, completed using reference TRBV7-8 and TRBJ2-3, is GAGVSQSPRYKVAKRGQDVALRCDPISGHVSLFWYQQALGQGPEFLTYFQNEAQLDKSGLPSDRFFAERPEGSVSTLKIQRTQQEDSAVYLCASSRDRDYTDTQYFGPGTRLTVL.

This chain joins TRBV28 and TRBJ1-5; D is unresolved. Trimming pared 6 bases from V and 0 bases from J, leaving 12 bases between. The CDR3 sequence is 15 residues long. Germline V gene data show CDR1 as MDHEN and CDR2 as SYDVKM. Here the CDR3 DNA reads TGTGCCAGCAGCACGGTTTCCTATAGCAATCAGCCCCAGCATTTT. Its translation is CASSTVSYSNQPQHF.

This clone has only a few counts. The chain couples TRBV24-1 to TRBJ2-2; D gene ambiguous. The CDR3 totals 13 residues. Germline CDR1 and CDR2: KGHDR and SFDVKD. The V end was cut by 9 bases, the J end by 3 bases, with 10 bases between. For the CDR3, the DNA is TGTGCCACCTCTCTAGGGTACACCGGGGAGCTGTTTTTT. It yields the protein CATSLGYTGELFF.